This TCR beta chain was profiled in a study of T-cell reconstitution after alpha-beta-depleted transplantation in children (dated by TCRdb to the mid-2010s). Looking at the study overall: T-cell immune reconstitution after TCRalphabeta/CD19-depleted allogeneic hematopoietic cell transplantation in children was quantitatively tracked in the study by means of TCR repertoire profiling.

In the paper's terms, the treatment or condition label means: allogeneic hematopoietic cell transplantation with graft depleted of TCRalphabeta T cells and CD19 B cells. TCRalphabeta/CD19-depleted allogeneic hematopoietic cell grafts were given to the transplant recipients, all of whom were children. Paper-wide results and their limitations: Over the following months the frequencies of hyperexpanded clones went down, and after one year T-cell counts and TCRbeta diversity were mostly credited to newly produced T cells. In some patients, high TCRbeta diversity at day 60 was attributed to recipient T cells and intrathymic progenitors that had survived conditioning. About two months after transplant, the apparently early recovery of alphabetaT-cell counts reportedly depended on just several hundred clones that had expanded rapidly and came from non-depleted graft cells.

From its cysteine to its phenylalanine, the CDR3 spans 13 amino acids. The CDR3 DNA has 39 bases and is translated from base 1. The V and J ends are trimmed by 4 bases and 7 bases, leaving 11 bases between them. From a lookup of the germline V gene, CDR1 and CDR2 are ENHRY and SYGVKD. In regard to this clonotype: Its antigen is not yet known. Within one base of it there is no much larger clone, and no base qualities were kept.

The receptor library was made with PCR. Sequencing instrument: Illumina HiSeq 2500. To normalize quantification of the TCRbeta repertoire, the TCR libraries were built with molecular barcoding that relied on unique molecular identifiers. TCRdb passed the public sequencing reads through fastp at Q25 and MiXCR, retaining productive beta sequences. Each entry merges the rows of one CDR3 protein and shows their most common DNA and genes. This sample comprises roughly 670,000 distinct CDR3 sequences, under 15% of them detected only once. 0.79% of the sample belongs to the ten largest clones. Here the chain combines TRBV10-3 and TRBJ1-5; no confident D gene assignment can be made. The clonotype comes from a girl aged 2 to 10 with congenital amegakaryocytic thrombocytopenia, due to receive a stem cell transplant. The source material was PBMCs, sampled before TCRalphabeta/CD19-depleted stem cell transplant. CDR3 sequence: CAISATRVQPQHF. The DNA sequence reads TGTGCCATCAGTGCCACTCGGGTCCAGCCCCAGCATTTT.